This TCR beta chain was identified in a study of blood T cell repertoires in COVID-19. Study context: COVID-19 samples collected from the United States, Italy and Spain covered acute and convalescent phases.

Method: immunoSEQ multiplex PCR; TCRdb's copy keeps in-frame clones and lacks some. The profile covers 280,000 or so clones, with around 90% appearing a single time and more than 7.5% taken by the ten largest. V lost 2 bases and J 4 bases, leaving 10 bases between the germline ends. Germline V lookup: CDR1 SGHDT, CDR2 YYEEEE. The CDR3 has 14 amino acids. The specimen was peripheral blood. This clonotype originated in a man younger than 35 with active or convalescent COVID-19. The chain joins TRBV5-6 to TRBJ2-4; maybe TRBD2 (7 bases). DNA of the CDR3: TGTGCCAGCAGCTTCGGGGGGCTTAAAAACATTCAGTACTTC. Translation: CASSFGGLKNIQYF.